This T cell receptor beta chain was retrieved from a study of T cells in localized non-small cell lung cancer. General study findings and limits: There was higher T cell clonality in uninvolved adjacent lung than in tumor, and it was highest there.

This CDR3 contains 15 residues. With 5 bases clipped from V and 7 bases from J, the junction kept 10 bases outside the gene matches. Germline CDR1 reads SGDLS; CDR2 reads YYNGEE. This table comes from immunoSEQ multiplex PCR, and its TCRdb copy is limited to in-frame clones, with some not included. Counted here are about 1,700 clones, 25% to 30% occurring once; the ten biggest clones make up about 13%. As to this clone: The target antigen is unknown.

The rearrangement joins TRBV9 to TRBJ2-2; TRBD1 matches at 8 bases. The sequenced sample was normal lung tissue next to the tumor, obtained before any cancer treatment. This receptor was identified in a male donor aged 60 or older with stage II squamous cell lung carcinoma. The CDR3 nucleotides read TGTGCCAGCAGAGGACAGGGTAGAGTGGGCGGGGAGCTGTTTTTT. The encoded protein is CASRGQGRVGGELFF.